The 20 T cell receptor beta chains below all came from one sample that was sequenced in a study of control samples from healthy donors and cancer patients. The assay was immunoSEQ multiplex PCR, and TCRdb's table has in-frame clones only and misses some. Seen here are approximately 68,000 clones, under 85% observed once, and the top ten hold approximately 14%. The sequencing input was blood. These receptors were taken from a man aged 55 to 69 in good health.

The J gene is TRBJ2-1, the V gene TRBV11-2; 9 bases line up with TRBD2. This CDR3 contains 13 residues. V lost 4 bases to trimming and J lost 10 bases; unmatched junction nucleotides: 5. The germline CDR1 and CDR2 sequences are SGHAT and FQNNGV. The CDR3 DNA is TGTGCCAGCAGCTCCGGGACTAGCCGGGAGCAGTTCTTC. Translation: CASSSGTSREQFF.

The V gene is TRBV6-5, the J gene TRBJ2-4, with TRBD2 matching over 8 bases. CDR3 length: 15 amino acids. V lost 0 bases, J lost 6 bases, and 4 bases stayed unmatched. CDR1 and CDR2 (germline): MNHEY, SVGAGI. This CDR3 reads CASSYSTGRANIQYF. The CDR3 DNA reads TGTGCCAGCAGTTACTCGACCGGGAGGGCAAACATTCAGTACTTC.

The chain combines TRBV6-6 with TRBJ1-1; 8 bases agree with TRBD1. This CDR3 comprises 13 residues. Looked up from germline, CDR1 is MNHNY and CDR2 is SVGAGI (reference sequence). Unmatched junction bases numbered 6, after V lost 7 bases and J lost 5 bases. The CDR3 DNA follows: TGTGCCAGCAACCCAGGGGGCTCGACTGAAGCTTTCTTT. Translating it yields CASNPGGSTEAFF.

V is TRBV11-2 and J is TRBJ2-2, with D hard to call. The CDR3 length is 14 residues. Germline CDR1 and CDR2: SGHAT and FQNNGV. V lost 2 bases and J lost 4, with 8 bases in between. CDR3 amino acids: CASSLLGSTGELFF. The CDR3 region has the DNA TGTGCCAGCAGCTTATTGGGGTCCACCGGGGAGCTGTTTTTT.

This clone was seen once. The V gene is TRBV5-1, the J gene TRBJ2-1; unclear D gene. V was cut by 4 bases and J by 6 bases, with 14 bases left in between. The CDR3 covers 14 residues. The V gene's germline CDR1 is SGHRS and CDR2 YFSETQ. The CDR3 here is CASSPLPPVNEQFF. DNA for the CDR3: TGCGCCAGCAGCCCCCTTCCTCCTGTCAATGAGCAGTTCTTC. The whole variable domain, remainder taken from reference TRBV5-1 and TRBJ2-1, is KAGVTQTPRYLIKTRGQQVTLSCSPISGHRSVSWYQQTPGQGLQFLFEYFSETQRNKGNFPGRFSGRQFSNSRSEMNVSTLELGDSALYLCASSPLPPVNEQFFGPGTRLTVL.

This clone has only one observation. The chain is built from TRBV7-8 and TRBJ2-7, with 9 bases that match TRBD1. CDR3 size: 14 residues. J was trimmed by 5 bases and V by 5 bases; bases with no gene match: 7. Germline CDR1 is SGHVS and CDR2 is FQNEAQ. CDR3 sequence (DNA): TGTGCCAGCAGCCCCGGGACAGGGTCCAACGAGCAGTACTTC. Translation: CASSPGTGSNEQYF.

V usage is TRBV9 and J usage is TRBJ2-5, with 8 bases fitting TRBD1. In germline, CDR1 is SGDLS, CDR2 YYNGEE. Trimming at V came to 0 bases and at J to 7 bases, leaving 5 bases not matched to a gene. The CDR3 runs to 14 residues. The CDR3 protein is CASSVGQGQGTQYF. The CDR3 coding sequence is TGTGCCAGCAGCGTAGGACAGGGGCAGGGGACCCAGTACTTC.

The chain carries TRBV19 and TRBJ2-3, with TRBD2 as a possible D gene (6 bases). This CDR3 comprises 13 residues. Trimming took 9 bases from V and 2 from J, leaving 12 bases between them. Germline CDR1 LNHDA, CDR2 SQIVND (reference sequence). The DNA for the CDR3 is TGTGCCAGCAGGGACTCCCCCACAGATACGCAGTATTTT. Protein: CASRDSPTDTQYF.

The CDR3 region has the DNA TGTGCCACCAGCAGAGGGGACAGCCTAGGCGCAGATACGCAGTATTTT. This encodes CATSRGDSLGADTQYF. V is TRBV15 and J is TRBJ2-3; 7 bases line up with TRBD1. Unmatched junction bases numbered 8, after V lost 1 base and J lost 4 bases. This CDR3 has 16 residues. Germline values: CDR1 LNHNV, CDR2 YYDKDF (reference sequence).

The chain has TRBV2 and TRBJ1-1, with 8 bases matching TRBD1. CDR1 SNHLY and CDR2 FYNNEI come from the germline V gene. V was pared by 7 bases and J by 1 base, with 5 bases of the junction left unmatched. This CDR3 has 14 amino acids. As DNA, the CDR3 is TGTGCCAGCAAGAAACAGGGGGGGAACACTGAAGCTTTCTTT. It translates to CASKKQGGNTEAFF.

V gene TRBV11-2 combines with J gene TRBJ1-6; 8 positions match TRBD1. The CDR3 consists of 15 residues. Germline lookup yields CDR1 SGHAT and CDR2 FQNNGV. The V and J ends lost 1 base and 7 bases, in that order; junction bases with no gene match: 3. For the CDR3, the DNA is TGTGCCAGCAGCTTAGCAGGGGGCCAGAATTCACCCCTCCACTTT. It encodes CASSLAGGQNSPLHF.

The chain has TRBV15 and TRBJ1-5; the match to TRBD1 covers 7 bases. The CDR3 is 18 amino acids. Germline V gene data show CDR1 as LNHNV and CDR2 as YYDKDF (reference sequence). V shed 0 bases, J shed 5 bases, and the junction held 13 bases outside the gene matches. The CDR3: CATSRDKGQSRGYQPQHF. The CDR3 bases are TGTGCCACCAGCAGAGATAAGGGACAGTCCAGGGGGTATCAGCCCCAGCATTTT.

The chain recombines TRBV2 with TRBJ1-4; D not resolved. The CDR3 is 12 residues long. Germline assignment: CDR1 SNHLY and CDR2 FYNNEI. V gave up 4 bases and J gave up 8 bases, with 8 bases separating them. Here the CDR3 DNA reads TGTGCCAGCAGTGTACAGACGGAAAAACTGTTTTTT. Translation: CASSVQTEKLFF.

The CDR3: CASRGVFSNQPQHF. The CDR3 DNA reads TGTGCCAGCAGGGGGGTGTTTAGCAATCAGCCCCAGCATTTT. J is TRBJ1-5 and V is TRBV28, with TRBD1 as a possible D gene (5 bases). CDR1 and CDR2 from the germline V gene are MDHEN and SYDVKM. This CDR3 has 14 residues. The V end was cut by 6 bases, the J end by 0 bases, with 9 bases between.

The chain couples TRBV14 to TRBJ2-1; D is ambiguous. The germline gives CDR1 SGHDN, CDR2 FVKESK. This CDR3 is 13 amino acids long. The V end was cut by 4 bases, the J end by 9 bases, with 13 bases between. The CDR3, as DNA: TGTGCCAGCAGCCTTTTCTGGGCTAGTGAGCAGTTCTTC. This translates into CASSLFWASEQFF. Using reference TRBV14 and TRBJ2-1 for the parts outside the CDR3, the full variable domain is EAGVTQFPSHSVIEKGQTVTLRCDPISGHDNLYWYRRVMGKEIKFLLHFVKESKQDESGMPNNRFLAERTGGTYSTLKVQPAELEDSGVYFCASSLFWASEQFFGPGTRLTVL.

This clone was seen once. This rearrangement joins TRBV3-1 (or the pseudogene TRBV3-2) to TRBJ2-1, with 7 positions matching TRBD2. CDR3 length: 21 residues. V was clipped by 5 bases and J by 3 bases; unmatched bases: 25. CDR1 is LGHDT, CDR2 YNNKEL, per germline (reference sequence). DNA for the CDR3: TGTGCCAGCAGCGGGCCGTCAACTGGGACTATAAACATGATCGTCTACAATGAGCAGTTCTTC. Its translation is CASSGPSTGTINMIVYNEQFF.

The V and J genes are TRBV24-1 and TRBJ2-3; D may be TRBD2 (6 bases). The germline V and J ends were trimmed by 6 bases and 0 bases, with 9 bases remaining between them. The CDR3 has 14 amino acids. The germline V gene encodes CDR1 KGHDR and CDR2 SFDVKD. The CDR3 loop reads CATSSSGSTDTQYF. The CDR3 bases are TGTGCCACCAGTAGTAGCGGTAGCACAGATACGCAGTATTTT.

The chain recombines TRBV19 with TRBJ2-3; 11 bases match TRBD2. The V gene end was trimmed by 5 bases and the J gene end by 5 bases; junction bases not matched to a gene: 9. Looked up from germline, CDR1 is LNHDA and CDR2 is SQIVND (reference sequence). The CDR3 loop spans 16 amino acids. CDR3 coding DNA: TGTGCCAGTAGTCTGAATAGCGGGAGGGCCGTAGATACGCAGTATTTT. Translation: CASSLNSGRAVDTQYF.

This chain uses TRBV5-1 with TRBJ2-7; 12 bases align to TRBD1. The germline V gene encodes CDR1 SGHRS and CDR2 YFSETQ. The CDR3 covers 15 residues. V lost 1 base and J lost 6; bases outside the gene matches: 5. The CDR3 bases are TGCGCCAGCAGCTTGCGGGGACAGGGGGCAGGCGAGCAGTACTTC. Protein: CASSLRGQGAGEQYF. The whole variable domain, remainder taken from reference TRBV5-1 and TRBJ2-7, is KAGVTQTPRYLIKTRGQQVTLSCSPISGHRSVSWYQQTPGQGLQFLFEYFSETQRNKGNFPGRFSGRQFSNSRSEMNVSTLELGDSALYLCASSLRGQGAGEQYFGPGTRLTVT.

V and J are TRBV30 and TRBJ2-7; 11 bases match TRBD2. Germline CDR1 is GTSNPN and CDR2 is SVGIG (reference sequence). CDR3 size: 13 residues. The V and J ends lost 5 bases and 6 bases, in that order; junction bases with no gene match: 6. CDR3 region: CAWQLAGASEQYF. In DNA, the CDR3 is TGTGCCTGGCAACTAGCGGGGGCCTCCGAGCAGTACTTC.